Below, one T cell receptor (beta chain) is given with its context. Its antigen is as yet unknown. This entry is derived from a study of shared clonotypes between healthy human individuals. Genomic DNA belonging to each subset was distributed in equal measure over several immunoSEQ plates. Replicate PCRs run on unsorted PBMC used approximately 0.3 ug DNA, which was tens of thousands of T cell genomes. Generated by immunoSEQ multiplex PCR, the TCRdb table keeps only in-frame clones and is missing some. The sample has roughly 500,000 clones, around 75% seen once. Study conclusions and caveats: Exclusively blood specimens were collected; tissue repertoires likely differ.

Germline V gene data show CDR1 as SGHVS and CDR2 as FQNEAQ. The length of the CDR3 is 14 residues. J was trimmed by 2 bases and V by 1 base; bases with no gene match: 1. The sequence was obtained from a woman aged 40 to 50 in good health. Some clones in this sample may be carry-over from other donors' samples. The material sequenced was PBMCs. The V and J genes are TRBV7-8 and TRBJ2-7, with 8 bases identical to TRBD2. CDR3: CASSLGGRTYEQYF. The DNA for the CDR3 is TGTGCCAGCAGCTTAGGCGGGAGGACCTACGAGCAGTACTTC.